This T cell receptor beta chain appears in the sequencing data of a study of tumor-infiltrating lymphocytes in primary liver carcinoma. This CDR3 is 16 amino acids long. Deletions cut 0 bases from V and 4 bases from J, with 13 bases between. Germline lookup yields CDR1 LGHNA and CDR2 YSLEER. The researchers produced TCR beta cDNA from 500 ng total RNA with a constant-region primer. ARM-PCR was slightly modified, and three nested multiplex PCR rounds with it gave rise to the TCR beta libraries. The first two PCR rounds, around 10 cycles each, used TRBV1-TRBV30 forward primers and a C-beta reverse primer. TCRdb fed the multiplex PCR reads into MiXCR, producing one record per CDR3 protein. The sample carries 330,000 or so distinct CDR3 sequences, roughly two thirds recorded once. Germline DNA was extracted alongside blood RNA, which was obtained from unsorted whole blood.

The clonotype was recovered from a man aged 40-55 years with primary liver carcinoma and hepatitis B virus infection. Input material: peripheral blood. The rearrangement joins TRBV4-3 to TRBJ1-3, with D possibly being TRBD1 (5 bases). This CDR3 reads CASSQDRGIVGNTIYF. The DNA for the CDR3 is TGCGCCAGCAGCCAAGATCGGGGGATTGTCGGAAACACCATATATTTT.